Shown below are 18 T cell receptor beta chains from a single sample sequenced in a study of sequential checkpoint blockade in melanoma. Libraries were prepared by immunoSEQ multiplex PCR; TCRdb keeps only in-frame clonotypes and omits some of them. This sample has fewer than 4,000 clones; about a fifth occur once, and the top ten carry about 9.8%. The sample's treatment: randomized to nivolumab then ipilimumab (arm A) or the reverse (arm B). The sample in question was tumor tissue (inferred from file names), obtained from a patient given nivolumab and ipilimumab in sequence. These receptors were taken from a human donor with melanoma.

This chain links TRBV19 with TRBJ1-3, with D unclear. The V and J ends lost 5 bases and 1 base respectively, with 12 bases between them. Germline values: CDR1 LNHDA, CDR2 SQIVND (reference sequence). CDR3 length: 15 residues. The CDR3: CASSWTQSSGNTIYF. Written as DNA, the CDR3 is TGTGCCAGTAGTTGGACCCAATCTTCTGGAAACACCATATATTTT.

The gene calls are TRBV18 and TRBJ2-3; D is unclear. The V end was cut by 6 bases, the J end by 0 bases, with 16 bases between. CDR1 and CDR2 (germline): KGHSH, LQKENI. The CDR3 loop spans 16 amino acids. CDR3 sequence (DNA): TGTGCCAGCTCCCCGCCCCGGCGGTCTAGCACAGATACGCAGTATTTT. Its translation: CASSPPRRSSTDTQYF.

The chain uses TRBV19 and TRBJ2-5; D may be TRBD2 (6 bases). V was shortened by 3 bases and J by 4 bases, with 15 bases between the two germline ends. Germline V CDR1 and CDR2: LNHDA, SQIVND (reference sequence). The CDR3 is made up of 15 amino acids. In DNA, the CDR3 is TGTGCCAGTAGTATCGGAGCTAGGGAGGCAGAGACCCAGTACTTC. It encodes CASSIGAREAETQYF.

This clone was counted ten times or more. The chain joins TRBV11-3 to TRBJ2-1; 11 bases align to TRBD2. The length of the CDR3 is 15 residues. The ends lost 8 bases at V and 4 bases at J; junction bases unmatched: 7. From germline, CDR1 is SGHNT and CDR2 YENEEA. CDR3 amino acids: CASQGTSGRYNEQFF. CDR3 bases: TGTGCCAGCCAAGGGACTAGCGGACGTTACAATGAGCAGTTCTTC.

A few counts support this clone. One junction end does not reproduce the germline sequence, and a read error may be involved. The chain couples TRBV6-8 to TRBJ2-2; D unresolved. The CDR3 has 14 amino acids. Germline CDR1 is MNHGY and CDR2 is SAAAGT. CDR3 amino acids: CASSDSTNTGELFF. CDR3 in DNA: TGTGCCAGCAGTGACTCGACAAACACCGGGGAGCTGTTTTTT.

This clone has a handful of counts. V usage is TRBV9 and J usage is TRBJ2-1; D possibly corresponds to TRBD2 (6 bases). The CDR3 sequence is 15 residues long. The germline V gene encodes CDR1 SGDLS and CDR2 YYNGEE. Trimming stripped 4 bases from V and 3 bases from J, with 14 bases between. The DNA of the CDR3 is TGTGCCAGCAGCCTTAGCGGAGGATTCTACAATGAGCAGTTCTTC. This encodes CASSLSGGFYNEQFF.

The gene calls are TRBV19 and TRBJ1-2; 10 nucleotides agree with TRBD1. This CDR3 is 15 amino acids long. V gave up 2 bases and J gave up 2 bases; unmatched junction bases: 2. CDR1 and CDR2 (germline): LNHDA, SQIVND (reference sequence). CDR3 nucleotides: TGTGCCAGTAGTATACGGGGACAGGGGAACTATGGCTACACCTTC. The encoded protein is CASSIRGQGNYGYTF.

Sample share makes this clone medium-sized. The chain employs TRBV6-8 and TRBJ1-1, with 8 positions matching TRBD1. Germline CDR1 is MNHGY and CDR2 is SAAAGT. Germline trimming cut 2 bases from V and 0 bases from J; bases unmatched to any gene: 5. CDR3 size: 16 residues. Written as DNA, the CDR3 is TGTGCCAGCAGTTACCCCCACAGGGGGATGAACACTGAAGCTTTCTTT. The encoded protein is CASSYPHRGMNTEAFF.

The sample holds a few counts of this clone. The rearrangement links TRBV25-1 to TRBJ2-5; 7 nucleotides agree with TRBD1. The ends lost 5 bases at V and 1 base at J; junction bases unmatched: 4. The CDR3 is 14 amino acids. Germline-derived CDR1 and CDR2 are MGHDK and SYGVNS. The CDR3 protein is CASSPRQGQETQYF. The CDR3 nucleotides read TGTGCCAGCAGTCCCCGACAGGGCCAAGAGACCCAGTACTTC.

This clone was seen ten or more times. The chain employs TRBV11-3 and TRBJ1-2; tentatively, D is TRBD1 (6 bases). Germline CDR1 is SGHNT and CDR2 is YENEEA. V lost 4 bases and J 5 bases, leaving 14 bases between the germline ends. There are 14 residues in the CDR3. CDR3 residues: CASSSSGVGYGYTF. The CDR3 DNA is TGTGCCAGCAGCTCTTCAGGGGTCGGGTATGGCTACACCTTC.

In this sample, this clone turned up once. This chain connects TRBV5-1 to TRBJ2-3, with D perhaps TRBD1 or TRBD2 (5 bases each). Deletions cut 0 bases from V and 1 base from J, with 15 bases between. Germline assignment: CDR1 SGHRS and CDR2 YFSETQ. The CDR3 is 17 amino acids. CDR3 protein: CASSLVAQGVGTDTQYF. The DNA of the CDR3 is TGCGCCAGCAGCTTGGTTGCCCAGGGAGTCGGCACAGATACGCAGTATTTT. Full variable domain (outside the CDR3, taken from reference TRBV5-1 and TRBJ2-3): KAGVTQTPRYLIKTRGQQVTLSCSPISGHRSVSWYQQTPGQGLQFLFEYFSETQRNKGNFPGRFSGRQFSNSRSEMNVSTLELGDSALYLCASSLVAQGVGTDTQYFGPGTRLTVL.

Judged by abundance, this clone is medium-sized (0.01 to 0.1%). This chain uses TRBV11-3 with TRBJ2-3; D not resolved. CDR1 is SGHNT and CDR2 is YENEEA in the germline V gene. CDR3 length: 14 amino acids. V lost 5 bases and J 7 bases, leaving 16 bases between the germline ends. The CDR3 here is CASSLAKGAYTQYF. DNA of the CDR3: TGTGCCAGCAGCCTGGCCAAAGGAGCCTATACGCAGTATTTT.

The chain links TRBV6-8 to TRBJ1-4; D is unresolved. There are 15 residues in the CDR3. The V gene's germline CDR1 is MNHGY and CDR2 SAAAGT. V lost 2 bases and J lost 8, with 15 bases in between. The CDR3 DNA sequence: TGTGCCAGCAGTTACCCGTCAGGTCCGGTCGAAAAACTGTTTTTT. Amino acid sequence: CASSYPSGPVEKLFF.

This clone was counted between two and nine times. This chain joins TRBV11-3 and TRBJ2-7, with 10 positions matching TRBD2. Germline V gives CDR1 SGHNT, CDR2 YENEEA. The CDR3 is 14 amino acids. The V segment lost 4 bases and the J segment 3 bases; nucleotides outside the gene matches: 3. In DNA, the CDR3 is TGTGCCAGCAGCTACAGACTAGCGGGCTACGAGCAGTACTTC. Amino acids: CASSYRLAGYEQYF.

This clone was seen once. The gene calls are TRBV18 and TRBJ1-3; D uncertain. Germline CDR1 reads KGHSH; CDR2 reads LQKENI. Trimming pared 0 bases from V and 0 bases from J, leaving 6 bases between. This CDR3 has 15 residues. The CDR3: CASSPPANSGNTIYF. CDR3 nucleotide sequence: TGTGCCAGCTCACCACCGGCCAACTCTGGAAACACCATATATTTT.

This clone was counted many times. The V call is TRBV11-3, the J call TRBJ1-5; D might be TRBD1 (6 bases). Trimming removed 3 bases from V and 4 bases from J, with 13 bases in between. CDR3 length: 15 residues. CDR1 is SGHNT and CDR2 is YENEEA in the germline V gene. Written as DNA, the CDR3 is TGTGCCAGCAGCTTGGGAGGGGGGCGTAATCAGCCCCAGCATTTT. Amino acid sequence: CASSLGGGRNQPQHF.

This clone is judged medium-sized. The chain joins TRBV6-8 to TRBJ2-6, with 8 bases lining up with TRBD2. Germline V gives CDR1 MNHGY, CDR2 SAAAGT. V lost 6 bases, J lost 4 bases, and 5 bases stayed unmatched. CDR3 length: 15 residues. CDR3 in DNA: TGTGCCAGCAGGATTAGCGGGATCGGGGCCAACGTCCTGACTTTC. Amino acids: CASRISGIGANVLTF.

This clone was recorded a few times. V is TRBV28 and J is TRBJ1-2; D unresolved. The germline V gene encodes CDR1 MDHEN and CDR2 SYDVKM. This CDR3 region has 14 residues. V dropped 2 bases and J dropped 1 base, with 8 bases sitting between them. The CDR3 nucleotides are TGTGCCAGCAGTTTAATCGGTCTTAACTATGGCTACACCTTC. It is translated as CASSLIGLNYGYTF.